Sequencing of this T cell receptor (beta chain) was carried out in a study of OX40 agonist ivuxolimab in advanced cancers. Study in general: Males comprised 82.7% of the group, whose mean age was approximately 60 years (range about 20 to 79). Partial responses were achieved by three patients, one with hepatocellular carcinoma and two with cutaneous melanoma.

Findings and limits, study-wide: Among some nonresponders, normalized T-cell clonal expansion was also low.

With regard to this clone: What it binds is not known.

The V gene's germline CDR1 is MDHEN and CDR2 SYDVKM. The CDR3 is 15 residues long. The trim removed 6 bases at V and 9 bases at J, leaving 16 bases unmatched. Using immunoSEQ multiplex PCR, the repertoire was profiled, and TCRdb retains in-frame clones only, with some absent. Of around 64,000 clones in the sample, roughly nine tenths were seen once. This clonotype was sampled from an adult with an advanced solid tumor such as melanoma, head and neck, liver or kidney cancer. Specimen: CD4+ or CD8+ T cells sorted from blood, collected in a trial of the OX40 agonist ivuxolimab. The gene calls are TRBV28 and TRBJ2-7; 8 nucleotides align to TRBD1. CDR3 region: CASSRYRGNPGGQYF. CDR3 bases: TGTGCCAGCAGCCGGTACAGGGGGAACCCCGGGGGGCAGTACTTC.